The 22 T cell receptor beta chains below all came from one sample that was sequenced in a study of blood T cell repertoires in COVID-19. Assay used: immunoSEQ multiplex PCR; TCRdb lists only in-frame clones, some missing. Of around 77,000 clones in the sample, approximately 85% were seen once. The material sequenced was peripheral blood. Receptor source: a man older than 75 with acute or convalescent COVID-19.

As DNA, the CDR3 is TGTGCCAGTAGTCTGGACTATGCCTACAATGAGCAGTTCTTC. It is translated as CASSLDYAYNEQFF. The rearrangement uses TRBV19 and TRBJ2-1; weak D call: TRBD2 (6 bases). The germline CDR1 and CDR2 sequences are LNHDA and SQIVND (reference sequence). CDR3 length equals 14 residues. The ends were cut back, 5 bases at V and 2 bases at J, with 10 bases in the middle.

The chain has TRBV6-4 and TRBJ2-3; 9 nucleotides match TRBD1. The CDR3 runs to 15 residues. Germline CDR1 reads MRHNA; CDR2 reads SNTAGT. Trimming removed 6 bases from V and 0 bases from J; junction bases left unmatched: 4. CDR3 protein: CASSAQGASTDTQYF. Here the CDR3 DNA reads TGTGCCAGCAGCGCACAGGGGGCAAGCACAGATACGCAGTATTTT.

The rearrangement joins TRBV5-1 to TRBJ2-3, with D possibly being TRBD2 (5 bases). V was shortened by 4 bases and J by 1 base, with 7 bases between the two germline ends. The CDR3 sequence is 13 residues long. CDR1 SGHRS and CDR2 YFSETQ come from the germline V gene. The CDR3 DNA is TGCGCCAGCAGCCGGGGTGGCACAGATACGCAGTATTTT. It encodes CASSRGGTDTQYF.

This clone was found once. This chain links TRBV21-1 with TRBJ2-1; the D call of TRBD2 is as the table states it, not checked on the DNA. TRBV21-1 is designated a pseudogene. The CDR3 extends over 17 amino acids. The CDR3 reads CASSKVPAASSYNEQFF. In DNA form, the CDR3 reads TGTGCCAGCAGCAAAGTACCAGCGGCGAGCTCCTACAATGAGCAGTTCTTC.

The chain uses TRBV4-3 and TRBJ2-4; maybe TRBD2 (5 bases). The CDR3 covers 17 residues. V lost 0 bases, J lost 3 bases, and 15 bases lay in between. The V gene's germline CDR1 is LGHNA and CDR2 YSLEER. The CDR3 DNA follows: TGCGCCAGCAGCCAAGAGATGTACCGGGGTGGCAAAAACATTCAGTACTTC. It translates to CASSQEMYRGGKNIQYF.

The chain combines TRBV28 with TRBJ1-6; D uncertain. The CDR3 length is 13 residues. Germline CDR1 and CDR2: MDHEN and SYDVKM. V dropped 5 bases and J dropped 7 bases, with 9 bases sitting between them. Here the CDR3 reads CASSTTENSPLHF. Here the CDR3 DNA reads TGTGCCAGCAGTACAACAGAGAATTCACCCCTCCACTTT. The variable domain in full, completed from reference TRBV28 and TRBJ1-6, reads DVKVTQSSRYLVKRTGEKVFLECVQDMDHENMFWYRQDPGLGLRLIYFSYDVKMKEKGDIPEGYSVSREKKERFSLILESASTNQTSMYLCASSTTENSPLHFGNGTRLTVT.

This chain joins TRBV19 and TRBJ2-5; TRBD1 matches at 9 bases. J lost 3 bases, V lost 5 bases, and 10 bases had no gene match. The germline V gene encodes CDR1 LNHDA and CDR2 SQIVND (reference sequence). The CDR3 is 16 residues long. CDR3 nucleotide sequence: TGTGCCAGTAGTCTAACGACAGGGGGTTCTGAAGAGACCCAGTACTTC. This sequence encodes CASSLTTGGSEETQYF.

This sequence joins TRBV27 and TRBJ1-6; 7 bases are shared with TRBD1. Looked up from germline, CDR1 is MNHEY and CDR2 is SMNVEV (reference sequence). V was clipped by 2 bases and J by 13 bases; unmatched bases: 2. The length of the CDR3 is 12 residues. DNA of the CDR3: TGTGCCAGCAGTTTAACAGGGGACCCCCTCCACTTT. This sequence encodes CASSLTGDPLHF.

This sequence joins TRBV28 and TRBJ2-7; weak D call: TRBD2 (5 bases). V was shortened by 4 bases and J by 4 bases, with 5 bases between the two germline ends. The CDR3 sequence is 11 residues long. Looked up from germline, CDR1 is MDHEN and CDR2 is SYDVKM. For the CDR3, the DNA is TGTGCCAGCAGTTGGGAGTACGAGCAGTACTTC. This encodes CASSWEYEQYF.

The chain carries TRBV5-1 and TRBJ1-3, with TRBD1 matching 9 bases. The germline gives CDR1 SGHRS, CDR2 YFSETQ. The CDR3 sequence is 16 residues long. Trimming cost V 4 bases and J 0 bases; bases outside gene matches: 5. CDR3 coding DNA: TGCGCCAGCAGCCATGACAGGGGGGGCTCTGGAAACACCATATATTTT. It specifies CASSHDRGGSGNTIYF. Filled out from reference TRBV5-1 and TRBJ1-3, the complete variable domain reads KAGVTQTPRYLIKTRGQQVTLSCSPISGHRSVSWYQQTPGQGLQFLFEYFSETQRNKGNFPGRFSGRQFSNSRSEMNVSTLELGDSALYLCASSHDRGGSGNTIYFGEGSWLTVV.

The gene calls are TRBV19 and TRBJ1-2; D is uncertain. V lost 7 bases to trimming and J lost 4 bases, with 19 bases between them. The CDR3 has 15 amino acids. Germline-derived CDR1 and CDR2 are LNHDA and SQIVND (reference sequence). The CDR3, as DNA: TGTGCCAGTACTTTGACACTCACCAACTCCTATGGCTACACCTTC. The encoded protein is CASTLTLTNSYGYTF.

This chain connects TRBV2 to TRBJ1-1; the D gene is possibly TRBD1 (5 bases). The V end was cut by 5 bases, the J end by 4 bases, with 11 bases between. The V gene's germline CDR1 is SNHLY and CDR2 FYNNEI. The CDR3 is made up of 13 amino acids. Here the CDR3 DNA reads TGTGCCAGCAGTTCCAGGGAGGGCACTGAAGCTTTCTTT. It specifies CASSSREGTEAFF.

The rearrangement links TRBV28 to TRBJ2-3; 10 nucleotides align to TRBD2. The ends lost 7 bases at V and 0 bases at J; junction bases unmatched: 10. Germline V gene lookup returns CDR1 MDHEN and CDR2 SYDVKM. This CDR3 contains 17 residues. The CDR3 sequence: CASITGGLASSTDTQYF. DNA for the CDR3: TGTGCCAGCATAACGGGGGGACTAGCGTCTAGCACAGATACGCAGTATTTT.

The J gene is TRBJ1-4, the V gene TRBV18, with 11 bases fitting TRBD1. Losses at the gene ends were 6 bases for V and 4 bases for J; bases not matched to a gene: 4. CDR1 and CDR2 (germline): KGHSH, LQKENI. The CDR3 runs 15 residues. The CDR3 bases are TGTGCCAGCTCCCCGGGACAGGGGGGTAATGAAAAACTGTTTTTT. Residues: CASSPGQGGNEKLFF. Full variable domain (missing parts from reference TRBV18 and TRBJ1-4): NAGVMQNPRHLVRRRGQEARLRCSPMKGHSHVYWYRQLPEEGLKFMVYLQKENIIDESGMPKERFSAEFPKEGPSILRIQQVVRGDSAAYFCASSPGQGGNEKLFFGSGTQLSVL.

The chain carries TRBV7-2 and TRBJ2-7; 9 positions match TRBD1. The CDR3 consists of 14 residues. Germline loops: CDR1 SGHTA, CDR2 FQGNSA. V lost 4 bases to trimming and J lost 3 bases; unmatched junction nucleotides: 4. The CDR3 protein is CASSSTGGFYEQYF. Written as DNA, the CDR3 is TGTGCCAGCAGCTCGACAGGGGGTTTCTACGAGCAGTACTTC.

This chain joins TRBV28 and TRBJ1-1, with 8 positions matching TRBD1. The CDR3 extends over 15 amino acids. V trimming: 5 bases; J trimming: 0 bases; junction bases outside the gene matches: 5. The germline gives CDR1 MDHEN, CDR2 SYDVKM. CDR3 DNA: TGTGCCAGCAGTCCGGGGACAGGAGTGAACACTGAAGCTTTCTTT. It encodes CASSPGTGVNTEAFF.

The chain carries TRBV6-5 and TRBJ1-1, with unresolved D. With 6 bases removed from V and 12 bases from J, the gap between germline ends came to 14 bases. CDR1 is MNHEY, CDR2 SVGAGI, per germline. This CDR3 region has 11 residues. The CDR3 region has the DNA TGTGCCAGCAGGGCAGACTTGATAACTTTCTTT. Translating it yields CASRADLITFF.

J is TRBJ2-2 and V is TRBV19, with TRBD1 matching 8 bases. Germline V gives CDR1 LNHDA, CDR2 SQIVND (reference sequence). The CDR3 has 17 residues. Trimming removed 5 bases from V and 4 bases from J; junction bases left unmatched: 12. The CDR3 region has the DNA TGTGCCAGTAGTTTGGCTACCGGGACAGGCTTCACCGGGGAGCTGTTTTTT. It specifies CASSLATGTGFTGELFF. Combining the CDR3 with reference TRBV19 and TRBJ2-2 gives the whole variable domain DGGITQSPKYLFRKEGQNVTLSCEQNLNHDAMYWYRQDPGQGLRLIYYSQIVNDFQKGDIAEGYSVSREKKESFPLTVTSAQKNPTAFYLCASSLATGTGFTGELFFGEGSRLTVL.

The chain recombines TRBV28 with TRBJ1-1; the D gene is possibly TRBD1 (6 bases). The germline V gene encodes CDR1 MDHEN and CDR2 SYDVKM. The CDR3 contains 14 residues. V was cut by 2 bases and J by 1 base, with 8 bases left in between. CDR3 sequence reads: CASSLETGNTEAFF. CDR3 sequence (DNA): TGTGCCAGCAGTTTAGAGACAGGGAACACTGAAGCTTTCTTT.

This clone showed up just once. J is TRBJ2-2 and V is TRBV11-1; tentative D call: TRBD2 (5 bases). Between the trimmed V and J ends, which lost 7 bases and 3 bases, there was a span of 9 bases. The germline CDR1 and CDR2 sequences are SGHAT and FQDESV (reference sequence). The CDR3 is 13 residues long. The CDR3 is CASTSWDTGELFF. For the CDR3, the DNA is TGTGCCAGCACTAGCTGGGACACCGGGGAGCTGTTTTTT.

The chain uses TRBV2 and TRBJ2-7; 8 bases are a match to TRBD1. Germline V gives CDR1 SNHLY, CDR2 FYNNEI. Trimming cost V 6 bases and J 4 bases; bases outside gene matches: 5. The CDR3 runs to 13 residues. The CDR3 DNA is TGTGCCAGCAGCGGGGACAGGCTTTACGAGCAGTACTTC. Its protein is CASSGDRLYEQYF.

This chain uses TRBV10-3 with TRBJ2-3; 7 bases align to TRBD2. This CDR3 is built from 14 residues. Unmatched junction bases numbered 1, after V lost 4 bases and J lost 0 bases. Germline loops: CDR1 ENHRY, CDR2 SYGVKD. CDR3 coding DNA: TGTGCCATCAGTGGGGGGGGGAGCACAGATACGCAGTATTTT. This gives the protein CAISGGGSTDTQYF.